Below are 3 T cell receptor beta chains sequenced from a single sample in a study of cytomegalovirus exposure and HLA in healthy donors (TCRdb year 2017). The library was produced with the immunoSEQ multiplex PCR assay. A mixture of 60 forward primers for TCR Vbeta segments and 13 reverse primers for TCR Jbeta segments was used in the multiplex PCR. TCRdb limited this immuneACCESS table to in-frame rearrangements with V and J called. A share of clones is missing; checked studies link under half to unresolved V genes, and the rest is unexplained. The sample table holds about 97,000 clones, of which more than 70% were seen once. Roughly 9.1% of the sample is taken by the ten largest. What was sequenced was PBMCs. Source of these receptors: a male donor in good health and CMV-seropositive.

The chain joins TRBV5-6 to TRBJ2-2; 8 bases map to TRBD1. From germline, CDR1 is SGHDT and CDR2 YYEEEE. V gave up 4 bases and J gave up 0 bases; unmatched junction bases: 5. The CDR3 has 16 residues. The CDR3 region is CASSTSGGANTGELFF. As DNA, the CDR3 is TGTGCCAGCAGCACATCAGGGGGCGCGAACACCGGGGAGCTGTTTTTT.

This rearrangement joins TRBV4-3 to TRBJ2-3; 9 bases are shared with TRBD1. The germline V gene encodes CDR1 LGHNA and CDR2 YSLEER. The CDR3 contains 15 residues. Germline trimming cut 1 base from V and 3 bases from J; bases unmatched to any gene: 2. CDR3 region: CASSQVQGATDTQYF. In nucleotides, the CDR3 is TGCGCCAGCAGCCAAGTACAGGGGGCTACAGATACGCAGTATTTT.

The chain employs TRBV28 and TRBJ2-7; D gene uncertain. This CDR3 contains 12 residues. From germline, CDR1 is MDHEN and CDR2 SYDVKM. Trimming stripped 5 bases from V and 2 bases from J, with 7 bases between. The CDR3: CASSTDPYEQYF. The CDR3 DNA follows: TGTGCCAGCAGTACAGATCCCTACGAGCAGTACTTC.